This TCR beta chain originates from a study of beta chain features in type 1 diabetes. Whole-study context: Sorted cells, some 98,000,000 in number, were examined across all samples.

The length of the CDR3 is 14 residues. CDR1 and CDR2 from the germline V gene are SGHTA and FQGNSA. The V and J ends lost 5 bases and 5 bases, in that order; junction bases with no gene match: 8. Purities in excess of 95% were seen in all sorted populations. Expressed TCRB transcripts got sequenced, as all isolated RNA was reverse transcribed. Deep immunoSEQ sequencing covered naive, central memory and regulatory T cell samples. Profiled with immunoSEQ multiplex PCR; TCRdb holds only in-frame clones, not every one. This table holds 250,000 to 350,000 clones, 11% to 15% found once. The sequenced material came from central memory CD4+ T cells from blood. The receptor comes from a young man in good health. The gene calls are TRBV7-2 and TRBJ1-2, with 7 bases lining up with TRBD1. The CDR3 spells CASSPDRDGYGYTF. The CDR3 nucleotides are TGTGCCAGCAGCCCCGACAGGGACGGGTATGGCTACACCTTC.